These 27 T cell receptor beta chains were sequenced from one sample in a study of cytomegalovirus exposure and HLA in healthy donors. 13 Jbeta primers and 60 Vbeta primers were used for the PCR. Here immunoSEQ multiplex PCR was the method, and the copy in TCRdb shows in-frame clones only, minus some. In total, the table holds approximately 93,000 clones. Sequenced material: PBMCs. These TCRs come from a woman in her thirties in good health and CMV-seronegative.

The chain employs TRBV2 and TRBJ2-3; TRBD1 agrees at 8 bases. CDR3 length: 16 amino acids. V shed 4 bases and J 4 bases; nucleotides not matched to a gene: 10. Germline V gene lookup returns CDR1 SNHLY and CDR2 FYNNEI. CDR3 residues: CASSGPAGGGADTQYF. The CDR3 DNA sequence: TGTGCCAGCAGTGGCCCGGCAGGGGGCGGGGCAGATACGCAGTATTTT.

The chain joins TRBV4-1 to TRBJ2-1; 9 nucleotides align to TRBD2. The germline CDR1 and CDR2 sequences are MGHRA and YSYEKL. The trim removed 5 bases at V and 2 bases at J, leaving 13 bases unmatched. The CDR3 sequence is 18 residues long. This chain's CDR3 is CASSGPRLAGVAYNEQFF. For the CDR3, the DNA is TGCGCCAGCAGCGGGCCCCGATTAGCGGGAGTGGCCTACAATGAGCAGTTCTTC.

For the CDR3, the DNA is TGTGCCAGCAGCTTAGACAGGCAGCGACTCTACGAGCAGTACTTC. Its protein is CASSLDRQRLYEQYF. The chain recombines TRBV7-2 with TRBJ2-7; possibly TRBD1 for D (5 bases). The CDR3 is made up of 15 amino acids. Deletions cut 1 base from V and 3 bases from J, with 13 bases between. Per the germline V gene, CDR1 is SGHTA and CDR2 is FQGNSA.

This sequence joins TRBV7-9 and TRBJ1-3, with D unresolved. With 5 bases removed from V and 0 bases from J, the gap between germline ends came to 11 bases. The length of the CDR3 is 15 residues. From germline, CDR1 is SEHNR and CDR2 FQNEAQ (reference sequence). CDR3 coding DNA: TGTGCCAGCAGCCCGACTGAGAGCTCTGGAAACACCATATATTTT. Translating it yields CASSPTESSGNTIYF.

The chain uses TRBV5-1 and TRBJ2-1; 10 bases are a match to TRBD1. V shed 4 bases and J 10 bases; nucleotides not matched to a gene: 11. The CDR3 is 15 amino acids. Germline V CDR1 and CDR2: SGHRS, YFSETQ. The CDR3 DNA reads TGCGCCAGCAGCCAAGGGACAGGGGTTCAGGGAGAGCAGTTCTTC. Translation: CASSQGTGVQGEQFF.

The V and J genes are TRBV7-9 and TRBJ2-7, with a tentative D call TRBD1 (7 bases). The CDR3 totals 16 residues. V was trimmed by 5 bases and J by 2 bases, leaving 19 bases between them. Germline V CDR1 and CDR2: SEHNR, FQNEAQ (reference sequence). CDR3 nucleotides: TGTGCCAGCAGCCATATTACGCAGGGGGGTACCTACGAGCAGTACTTC. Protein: CASSHITQGGTYEQYF.

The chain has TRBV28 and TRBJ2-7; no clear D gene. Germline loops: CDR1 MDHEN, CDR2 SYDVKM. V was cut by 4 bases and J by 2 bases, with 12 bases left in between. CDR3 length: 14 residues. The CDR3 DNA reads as TGTGCCAGCAGTTGGGCAGCCCTCCCCTACGAGCAGTACTTC. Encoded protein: CASSWAALPYEQYF.

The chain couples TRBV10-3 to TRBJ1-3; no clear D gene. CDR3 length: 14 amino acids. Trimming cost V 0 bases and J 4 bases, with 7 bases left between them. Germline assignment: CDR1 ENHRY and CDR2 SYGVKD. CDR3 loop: CAISESVEGNTIYF. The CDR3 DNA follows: TGTGCCATCAGTGAGTCAGTTGAGGGAAACACCATATATTTT.

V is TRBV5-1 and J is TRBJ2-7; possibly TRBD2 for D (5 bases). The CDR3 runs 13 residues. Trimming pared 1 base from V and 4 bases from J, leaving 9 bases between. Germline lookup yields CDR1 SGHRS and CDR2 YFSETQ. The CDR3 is CASSLWTAYEQYF. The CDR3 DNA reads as TGCGCCAGCAGCTTGTGGACTGCTTACGAGCAGTACTTC. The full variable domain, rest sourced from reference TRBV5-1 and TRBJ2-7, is KAGVTQTPRYLIKTRGQQVTLSCSPISGHRSVSWYQQTPGQGLQFLFEYFSETQRNKGNFPGRFSGRQFSNSRSEMNVSTLELGDSALYLCASSLWTAYEQYFGPGTRLTVT.

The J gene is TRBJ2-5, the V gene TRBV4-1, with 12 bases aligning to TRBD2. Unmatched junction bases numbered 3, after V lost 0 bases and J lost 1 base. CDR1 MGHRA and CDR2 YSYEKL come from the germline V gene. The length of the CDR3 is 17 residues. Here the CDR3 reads CASSQELAGGIQETQYF. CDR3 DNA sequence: TGCGCCAGCAGCCAAGAACTAGCGGGGGGAATCCAAGAGACCCAGTACTTC.

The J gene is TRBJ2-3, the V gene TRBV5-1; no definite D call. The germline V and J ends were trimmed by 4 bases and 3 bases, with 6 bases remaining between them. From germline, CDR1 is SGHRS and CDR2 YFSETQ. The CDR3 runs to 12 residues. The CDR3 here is CASSLPTDTQYF. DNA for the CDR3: TGCGCCAGCAGCCTCCCTACAGATACGCAGTATTTT.

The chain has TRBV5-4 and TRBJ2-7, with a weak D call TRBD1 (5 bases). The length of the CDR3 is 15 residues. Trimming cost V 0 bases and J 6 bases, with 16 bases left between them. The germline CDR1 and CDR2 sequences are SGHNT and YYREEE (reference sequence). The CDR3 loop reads CASSLGGIGVGEQYF. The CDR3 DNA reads TGTGCCAGCAGCTTGGGGGGCATAGGGGTAGGCGAGCAGTACTTC.

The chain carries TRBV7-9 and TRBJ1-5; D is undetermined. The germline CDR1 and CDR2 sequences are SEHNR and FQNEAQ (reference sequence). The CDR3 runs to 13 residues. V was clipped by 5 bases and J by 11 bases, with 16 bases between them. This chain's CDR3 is CASSPGATSAQHF. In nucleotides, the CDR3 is TGTGCCAGCAGCCCGGGAGCTACTTCGGCCCAGCATTTT. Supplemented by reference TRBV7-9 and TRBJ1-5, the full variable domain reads DTGVSQNPRHKITKRGQNVTFRCDPISEHNRLYWYRQTLGQGPEFLTYFQNEAQLEKSRLLSDRFSAERPKGSFSTLEIQRTEQGDSAMYLCASSPGATSAQHFGDGTRLSIL.

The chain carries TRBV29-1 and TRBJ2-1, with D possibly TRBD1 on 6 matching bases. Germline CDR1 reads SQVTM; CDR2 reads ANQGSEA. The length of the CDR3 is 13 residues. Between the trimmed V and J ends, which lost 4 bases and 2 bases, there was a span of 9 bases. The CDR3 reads CSVAGTTYNEQFF. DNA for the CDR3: TGCAGCGTTGCCGGGACAACCTACAATGAGCAGTTCTTC.

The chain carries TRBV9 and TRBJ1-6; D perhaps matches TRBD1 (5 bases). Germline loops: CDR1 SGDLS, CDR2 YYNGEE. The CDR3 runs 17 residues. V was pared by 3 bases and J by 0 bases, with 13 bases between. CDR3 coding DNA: TGTGCCAGCAGCGAAGACAGAAGGAGCTCCTATAATTCACCCCTCCACTTT. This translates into CASSEDRRSSYNSPLHF.

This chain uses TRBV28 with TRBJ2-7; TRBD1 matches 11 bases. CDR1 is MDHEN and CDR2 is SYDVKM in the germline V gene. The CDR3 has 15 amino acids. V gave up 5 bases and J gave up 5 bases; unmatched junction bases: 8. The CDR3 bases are TGTGCCAGCAGTATCGGGGGACAGGGGGGGCACGAGCAGTACTTC. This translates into CASSIGGQGGHEQYF.

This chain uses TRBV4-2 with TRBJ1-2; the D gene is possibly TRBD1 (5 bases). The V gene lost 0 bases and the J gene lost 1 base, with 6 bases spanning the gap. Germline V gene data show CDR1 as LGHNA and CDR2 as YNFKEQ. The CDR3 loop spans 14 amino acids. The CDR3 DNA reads TGTGCCAGCAGCCAAGATCAGGGTAACTATGGCTACACCTTC. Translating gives CASSQDQGNYGYTF.

CDR3 amino acids: CASSQGTRENQPQHF. CDR3 sequence (DNA): TGTGCCAGCAGCCAAGGCACCCGGGAAAATCAGCCCCAGCATTTT. This chain links TRBV4-2 with TRBJ1-5, with no clear D. Germline V lookup: CDR1 LGHNA, CDR2 YNFKEQ. CDR3 length: 15 residues. V was clipped by 1 base and J by 4 bases, with 11 bases between them.

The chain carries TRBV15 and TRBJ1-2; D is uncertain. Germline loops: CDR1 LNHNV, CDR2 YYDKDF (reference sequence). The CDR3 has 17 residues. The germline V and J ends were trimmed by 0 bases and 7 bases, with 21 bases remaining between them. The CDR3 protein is CATSRDPPRRLSGGYTF. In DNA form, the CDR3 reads TGTGCCACCAGCAGAGATCCACCAAGGCGCCTTAGCGGTGGCTACACCTTC.

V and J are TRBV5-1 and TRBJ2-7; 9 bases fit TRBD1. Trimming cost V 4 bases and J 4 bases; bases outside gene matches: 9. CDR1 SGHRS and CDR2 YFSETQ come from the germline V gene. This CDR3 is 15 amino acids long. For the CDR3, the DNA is TGCGCCAGCAGCCACCTGGGGGACAGGGAATACGAGCAGTACTTC. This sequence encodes CASSHLGDREYEQYF.

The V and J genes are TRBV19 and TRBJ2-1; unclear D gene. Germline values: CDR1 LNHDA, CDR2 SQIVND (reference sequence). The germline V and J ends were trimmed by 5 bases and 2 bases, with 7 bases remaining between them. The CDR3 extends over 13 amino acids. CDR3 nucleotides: TGTGCCAGTAGTCCCTATACCTACAATGAGCAGTTCTTC. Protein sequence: CASSPYTYNEQFF.

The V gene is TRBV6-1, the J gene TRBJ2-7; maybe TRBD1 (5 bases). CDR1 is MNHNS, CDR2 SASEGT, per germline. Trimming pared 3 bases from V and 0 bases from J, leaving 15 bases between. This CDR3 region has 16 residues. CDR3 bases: TGTGCCAGCAGTGATCTAACAGGCCAGAGCTCCTACGAGCAGTACTTC. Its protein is CASSDLTGQSSYEQYF.

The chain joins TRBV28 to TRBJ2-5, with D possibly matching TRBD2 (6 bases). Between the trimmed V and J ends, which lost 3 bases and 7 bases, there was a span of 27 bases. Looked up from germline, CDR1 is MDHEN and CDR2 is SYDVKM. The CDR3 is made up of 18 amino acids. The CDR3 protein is CASSLGGTVTLKRGTQYF. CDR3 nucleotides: TGTGCCAGCAGTTTGGGGGGAACAGTTACTTTGAAAAGGGGGACCCAGTACTTC.

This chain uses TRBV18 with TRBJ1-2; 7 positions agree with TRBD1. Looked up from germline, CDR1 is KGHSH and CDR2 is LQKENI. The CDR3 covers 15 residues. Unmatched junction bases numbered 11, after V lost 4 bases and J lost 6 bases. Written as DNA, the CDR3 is TGTGCCAGCTCACTGGACAGGCCCACGGGGAATGGCTACACCTTC. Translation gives CASSLDRPTGNGYTF.

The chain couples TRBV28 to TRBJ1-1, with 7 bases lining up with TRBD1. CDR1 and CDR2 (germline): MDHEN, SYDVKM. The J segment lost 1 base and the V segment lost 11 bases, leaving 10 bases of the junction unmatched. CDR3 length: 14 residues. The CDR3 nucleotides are TGTGCCGGTTCAACGGGACAGCGGAACACTGAAGCTTTCTTT. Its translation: CAGSTGQRNTEAFF.

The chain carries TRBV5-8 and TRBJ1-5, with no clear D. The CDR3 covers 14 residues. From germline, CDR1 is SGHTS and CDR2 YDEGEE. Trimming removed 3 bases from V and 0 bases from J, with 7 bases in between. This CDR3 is CASSSGDSNQPQHF. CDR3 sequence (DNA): TGTGCCAGCAGCTCGGGAGATAGCAATCAGCCCCAGCATTTT.

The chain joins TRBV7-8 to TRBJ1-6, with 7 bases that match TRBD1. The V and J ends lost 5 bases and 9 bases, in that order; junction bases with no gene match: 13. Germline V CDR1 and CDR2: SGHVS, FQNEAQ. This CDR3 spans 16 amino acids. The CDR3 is CASSPWTGGIGSPLHF. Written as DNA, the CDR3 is TGTGCCAGCAGCCCTTGGACAGGAGGGATAGGTTCACCCCTCCACTTT.